Included here is one T cell receptor (beta chain) sequence, with context. Original processing notes: Amplifying reference gene primers gave estimates of nucleated cell counts. Sequenced by immunoSEQ multiplex PCR; TCRdb stores in-frame clones only, minus some. The D gene and trimming were derived from the DNA, and the V and J assignments and clone size from that table. This sample has more than 6,500 clones, with around 88% found just once. This specimen belongs to a study of blood T cell repertoires in COVID-19. The ends lost 4 bases at V and 5 bases at J; junction bases unmatched: 7. The V gene's germline CDR1 is LGHNA and CDR2 YNFKEQ. The CDR3 runs to 16 residues.

Input material: peripheral blood. This receptor was taken from a woman aged 55-70 years with active COVID-19. The chain couples TRBV4-2 to TRBJ2-3; 12 bases are a match to TRBD2. The CDR3 here is CASSPRTSGDVDTQYF. CDR3 DNA sequence: TGTGCCAGCAGCCCGCGGACTAGCGGGGACGTAGATACGCAGTATTTT.